This TCR beta chain was sequenced for a study of regulatory T cells in long-lasting Graves disease. Germline CDR1 reads SGHDT; CDR2 reads YYEEEE. The CDR3 has 11 residues. V was clipped by 5 bases and J by 8 bases, with 10 bases between them. Combining iRepertoire HTBI primers with Arm-PCR of CDR3 regions, the authors built TCR beta libraries. Original handling: Across all samples, about 60 TRBV segments and 15 or so TRBJ segments were identified. TCRdb analysed the multiplex PCR reads with MiXCR anew, one entry per CDR3 protein. The authors' filters were not applied to this entry. The table shows 400,000 or so distinct CDR3 sequences, with around 20% occurring only once. The time point denotes: persistent/refractory GD, antithyroid drugs over 5 years with positive TRAb. PBMC-derived RNA was used for the TCR library.

The sample here was peripheral blood mononuclear cells (PBMCs), taken when the disease was refractory, from a patient treated with antithyroid drugs. This TCR was recovered from a female donor with Graves disease. The chain links TRBV5-6 to TRBJ1-1; D not certain. The CDR3, as DNA: TGTGCCAGCAGTCGAGGGAGGGAAGCTTTCTTT. Its translation: CASSRGREAFF.